The entry that follows covers one TCR beta chain sequence. These data come from a study of T-cell memory formation after mild COVID-19. V lost 3 bases and J 4 bases, leaving 14 bases between the germline ends. The CDR3 contains 15 residues. CDR1 is LGHNA, CDR2 YSLEER, per germline. Via MiXCR, TCRdb re-called the 5' RACE reads, giving one row per CDR3 protein. The profile covers 470,000 or so distinct CDR3 sequences, with about 23% appearing a single time and around an eighth taken by the ten largest. The V gene is TRBV4-3, the J gene TRBJ2-3; D possibly corresponds to TRBD2 (6 bases). This receptor was identified in an adult woman who had mild COVID-19 (a few samples of this study predate the infection). Cell type and time point are not known. Sequencing was performed on PBMCs or a T cell subset sorted from them (not recorded which). This CDR3 reads CASSQGGPGADTQYF. The CDR3 DNA follows: TGCGCCAGCAGCCAGGGCGGGCCGGGAGCAGATACGCAGTATTTT.